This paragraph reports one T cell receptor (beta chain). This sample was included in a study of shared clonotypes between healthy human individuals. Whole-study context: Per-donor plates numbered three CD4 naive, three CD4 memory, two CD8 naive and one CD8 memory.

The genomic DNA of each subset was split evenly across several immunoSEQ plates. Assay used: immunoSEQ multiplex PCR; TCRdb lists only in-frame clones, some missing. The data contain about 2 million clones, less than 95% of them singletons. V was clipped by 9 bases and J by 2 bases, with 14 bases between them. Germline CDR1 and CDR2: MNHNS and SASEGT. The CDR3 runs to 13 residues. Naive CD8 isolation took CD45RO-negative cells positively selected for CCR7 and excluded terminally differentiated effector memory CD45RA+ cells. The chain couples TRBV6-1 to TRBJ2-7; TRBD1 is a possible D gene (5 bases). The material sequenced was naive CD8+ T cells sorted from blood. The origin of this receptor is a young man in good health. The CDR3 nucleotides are TGTGCCAGTGGACCCTGGGGCACCTACGAGCAGTACTTC. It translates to CASGPWGTYEQYF.